The clone carrying this T cell receptor beta chain was observed a single time. CDR3 length: 13 residues. V was pared by 6 bases and J by 7 bases, with 13 bases between. Germline CDR1 and CDR2: MDHEN and SYDVKM. The entry originates in a study of cytomegalovirus exposure and HLA in healthy donors. With 60 Vbeta and 13 Jbeta primers, the PCR was carried out. Generated by immunoSEQ multiplex PCR, the TCRdb table keeps only in-frame clones and is missing some. The data contain roughly 190,000 clones, over 60% of them seen just once; the ten biggest clones take up less than 2.5%. The source of this sequence is a woman aged 50 to 60 in good health and CMV-seronegative. Sequencing was carried out using PBMCs. V gene TRBV28 combines with J gene TRBJ2-1; D ambiguous. CDR3 nucleotides: TGTGCCAGCAGGAAGGATGGAGAAAATGAGCAGTTCTTC. Its translation is CASRKDGENEQFF.